The following is a T cell receptor (beta chain) sequence with its context. This entry belongs to a study of T cell changes during pregnancy in multiple sclerosis. CDR3 length: 13 amino acids. The junction had 9 bases not matched to a gene; V was cut back by 7 bases and J by 12 bases. Per the germline V gene, CDR1 is MNHEY and CDR2 is SVGAGI. TCRdb keeps only in-frame clones here, not all; method: immunoSEQ multiplex PCR. The sample lists roughly 79,000 clones; just over 90% were seen once. The rearrangement uses TRBV6-5 and TRBJ2-1, with 10 bases aligning to TRBD1. Sequences were derived from peripheral blood, sampled in the second trimester of pregnancy. The receptor was isolated from a female donor in good health, enrolled as a control in a pregnancy study. CDR3 sequence reads: CASTFRDRGRQFF. The CDR3 nucleotides read TGTGCCAGCACCTTCCGGGACAGGGGAAGGCAGTTCTTC.